Each of the 15 T cell receptor beta chains below was sequenced from the same sample in a study of shared clonotypes between healthy human individuals. Terminally differentiated effector memory CD45RA+ cells were excluded by CCR7 positive selection of CD45RO-negative cells. Method: immunoSEQ multiplex PCR; TCRdb's copy keeps in-frame clones and lacks some. The data contain roughly 2 million clones, about 94% of them singletons. The source material was naive CD8+ T cells sorted from blood. Source of these receptors: a man younger than 30 in good health.

V gene TRBV7-6 combines with J gene TRBJ2-1; no firm D call. Trimming pared 5 bases from V and 10 bases from J, leaving 9 bases between. Germline V gene data show CDR1 as SGHVS and CDR2 as FNYEAQ. This CDR3 has 11 amino acids. CDR3: CASSPHVEQFF. The CDR3 nucleotides are TGTGCCAGCAGCCCCCATGTAGAGCAGTTCTTC.

Concerning this clone: The sample holds other DNA sequences that translate to the same CDR3. J is TRBJ2-1 and V is TRBV11-2; 7 bases are shared with TRBD2. CDR1 is SGHAT, CDR2 FQNNGV, per germline. The CDR3 extends over 14 amino acids. The junction had 1 base not matched to a gene; V was cut back by 1 base and J by 4 bases. CDR3 amino acids: CASSLAGGYNEQFF. DNA of the CDR3: TGTGCCAGCAGCTTAGCGGGGGGTTACAATGAGCAGTTCTTC.

Of note for this clone: Within the sample, other DNA sequences also encode this same CDR3. This chain joins TRBV4-1 and TRBJ2-7; tentative D call: TRBD2 (5 bases). The CDR3 is made up of 13 amino acids. Germline V gene data show CDR1 as MGHRA and CDR2 as YSYEKL. Trimming took 4 bases from V and 2 from J, leaving 9 bases between them. CDR3 sequence: CASSPTRAYEQYF. DNA for the CDR3: TGCGCCAGCAGCCCTACTAGAGCCTACGAGCAGTACTTC.

This clone showed up just once. This chain links TRBV7-9 with TRBJ2-5; D remains unclear. The CDR3 is made up of 15 amino acids. Germline V lookup: CDR1 SEHNR, CDR2 FQNEAQ (reference sequence). The V end lost 4 bases, the J end lost 3 bases, and 15 bases lay between the germline ends. The CDR3 loop is CASSSPPPGEETQYF. CDR3 sequence (DNA): TGTGCCAGCAGCTCTCCCCCCCCAGGAGAAGAGACCCAGTACTTC.

This chain uses TRBV29-1 with TRBJ1-4; TRBD1 might be the D (5 bases). The V and J ends lost 5 bases and 8 bases respectively, with 18 bases between them. CDR1 SQVTM and CDR2 ANQGSEA come from the germline V gene. CDR3 size: 14 residues. The CDR3 nucleotides are TGCAGCGTTCTGGTTGGAGGGGAGAAGGAAAAACTGTTTTTT. Its translation is CSVLVGGEKEKLFF.

The chain joins TRBV25-1 to TRBJ1-2; D ambiguous. Trimming shortened V by 3 bases and J by 2 bases, and 7 bases separated the two germline ends. The CDR3 totals 13 residues. Germline loops: CDR1 MGHDK, CDR2 SYGVNS. CDR3 sequence (DNA): TGTGCCAGCAGTGAGGGCCTAAACTATGGCTACACCTTC. It translates to CASSEGLNYGYTF.

The genes are TRBV4-3 and TRBJ2-1; unclear D gene. There are 13 residues in the CDR3. In germline, CDR1 is LGHNA, CDR2 YSLEER. V was cut by 1 base and J by 5 bases, with 6 bases left in between. The CDR3 DNA sequence: TGCGCCAGCAGCCAAGTAGGGCACAATGAGCAGTTCTTC. It specifies CASSQVGHNEQFF.

The table lists this clone with a count of one. This chain links TRBV19 with TRBJ2-5, with D perhaps being TRBD1 or TRBD2 (6 bases each). Germline CDR1 LNHDA, CDR2 SQIVND (reference sequence). Trimming left V 3 bases short and J 5 bases short, with 16 bases between. The length of the CDR3 is 15 residues. The CDR3 DNA sequence: TGTGCCAGTAGTATCGTGGGGGGCGGGATGGAGACCCAGTACTTC. It yields the protein CASSIVGGGMETQYF.

Written as DNA, the CDR3 is TGTGCCAGCAGCTCCCCCGTCCTCTACGAGCAGTACTTC. Its protein product is CASSSPVLYEQYF. The chain employs TRBV7-9 and TRBJ2-7; D is ambiguous. The CDR3 totals 13 residues. V lost 4 bases to trimming and J lost 3 bases, with 10 bases between them. Germline V gene sequence: CDR1 SEHNR, CDR2 FQNEAQ (reference sequence).

Comment on this clone: This same CDR3 is encoded by further DNA sequences in the sample. The rearrangement links TRBV7-2 to TRBJ2-5; D gene unclear. The germline V and J ends were trimmed by 1 base and 4 bases, with 4 bases remaining between them. The V gene's germline CDR1 is SGHTA and CDR2 FQGNSA. The CDR3 extends over 12 amino acids. CDR3 nucleotide sequence: TGTGCCAGCAGCTTAGTAGGAGAGACCCAGTACTTC. Residues: CASSLVGETQYF.

The chain is built from TRBV6-1 and TRBJ2-2; no clear D. The CDR3 loop spans 11 amino acids. The germline gives CDR1 MNHNS, CDR2 SASEGT. Trimming removed 3 bases from V and 7 bases from J, with 3 bases in between. The CDR3 DNA sequence: TGTGCCAGCAGTGATGACGGGGAGCTGTTTTTT. It encodes CASSDDGELFF.

This chain uses TRBV19 with TRBJ2-7; TRBD2 matches 12 bases. Germline V lookup: CDR1 LNHDA, CDR2 SQIVND (reference sequence). The CDR3 length is 16 residues. The ends lost 3 bases at V and 7 bases at J; junction bases unmatched: 10. CDR3 amino acids: CASSMTSGGTYEEQYF. DNA of the CDR3: TGTGCCAGTAGTATGACTAGCGGGGGAACCTACGAAGAGCAGTACTTC.

This rearrangement joins TRBV5-1 to TRBJ2-2, with 8 bases that match TRBD2. The CDR3 is 16 amino acids. V lost 7 bases to trimming and J lost 4 bases; unmatched junction nucleotides: 12. Germline V lookup: CDR1 SGHRS, CDR2 YFSETQ. The CDR3 is CASGPSGSGLTGELFF. The CDR3 nucleotides are TGCGCCAGCGGTCCGAGCGGGAGCGGGCTCACCGGGGAGCTGTTTTTT.

The V gene is TRBV5-1, the J gene TRBJ2-2; 8 nucleotides agree with TRBD1. V trimming: 5 bases; J trimming: 4 bases; junction bases outside the gene matches: 7. CDR1 is SGHRS and CDR2 is YFSETQ in the germline V gene. CDR3 size: 15 residues. The CDR3 sequence: CASSTGQGSTGELFF. DNA of the CDR3: TGCGCCAGCAGTACTGGACAGGGAAGCACCGGGGAGCTGTTTTTT.

The sample holds a few counts of this clone. This sequence joins TRBV19 and TRBJ1-5; possible D gene TRBD1, 6 bases. The CDR3 length is 15 residues. Between the trimmed V and J ends, which lost 7 bases and 1 base, there was a span of 14 bases. CDR1 is LNHDA and CDR2 is SQIVND in the germline V gene (reference sequence). CDR3 DNA: TGTGCCAGTATCCCCTTCCAGGGGAGCAATCAGCCCCAGCATTTT. Protein: CASIPFQGSNQPQHF.